This is a list of T cell receptor beta chains from one sample in a study of cytomegalovirus exposure and HLA in healthy donors. The data were produced by immunoSEQ multiplex PCR, yet TCRdb's version contains in-frame clones alone and is incomplete. The repertoire includes more than 110,000 clones, 65% to 85% of them detected once, and 2% to 3% sits in the top ten. Sequencing was performed on PBMCs. The origin of the receptors is a middle-aged man in good health and CMV-seronegative. Each CDR3 is given with its conserved first and last residue. D genes are given only for firm matches. Expanded clones are given a class, and other clones once, few, many or no size at all.

TRBJ1-5	-	TRBV30	-	CAWSDIGSTQHF	TGTGCCTGGAGTGATATCGGGAGCACCCAGCATTTT
TRBJ2-7	-	TRBV10-2	TRBD2	CASSESFREGQYF	TGCGCCAGCAGTGAGTCTTTCAGGGAGGGGCAGTACTTC
TRBJ1-2	once	TRBV7-8	-	CASSPFDGGYTF	TGTGCCAGCAGCCCTTTCGATGGCGGCTACACCTTC
TRBJ2-6	-	TRBV19	-	CASTRGDSLSGANVLTF	TGTGCCAGTACCAGGGGGGACAGCCTCTCTGGGGCCAACGTCCTGACTTTC
TRBJ2-6	-	TRBV5-1	TRBD1	CASHPGTGVRGANVLTF	TGCGCCAGCCATCCCGGGACAGGGGTGAGAGGGGCCAACGTCCTGACTTTC
TRBJ2-5	-	TRBV5-4	TRBD2	CASSLVSSGSWETQYF	TGTGCCAGCAGCTTGGTGTCTAGCGGGAGTTGGGAGACCCAGTACTTC
TRBJ1-1	-	TRBV27	-	CASSLDWRNTEAFF	TGTGCCAGCAGTCTGGACTGGAGGAACACTGAAGCTTTCTTT
TRBJ1-1	-	TRBV9	TRBD1	CASSVGQVNTEAFF	TGTGCCAGCAGCGTGGGACAGGTGAACACTGAAGCTTTCTTT
TRBJ1-5	-	TRBV7-2	TRBD1	CASSSEQGWGSQPQHF	TGTGCCAGCAGCTCAGAACAGGGGTGGGGGAGTCAGCCCCAGCATTTT
TRBJ1-1	-	TRBV5-1	TRBD1	CASSVDGTGGTEAFF	TGCGCCAGCAGCGTAGATGGGACAGGGGGGACTGAAGCTTTCTTT
TRBJ1-3	-	TRBV2	TRBD1	CASIQGLGNTIYF	TGTGCCAGCATACAGGGGCTTGGAAACACCATATATTTT
TRBJ2-3	-	TRBV10-1	TRBD2	CASSVAGTQYF	TGCGCCAGCAGTGTAGCGGGTACGCAGTATTTT
TRBJ2-5	few	TRBV5-5	-	CASSFDEALGEETQYF	TGTGCCAGCAGCTTTGATGAGGCCCTTGGAGAAGAGACCCAGTACTTC
TRBJ1-2	once	TRBV19	-	CASSMAGSLTNYGYTF	TGTGCCAGTAGTATGGCAGGGTCCCTGACTAACTATGGCTACACCTTC
TRBJ2-2	-	TRBV6-6	-	CASDPGPSSGELFF	TGTGCCAGCGACCCGGGTCCCTCCTCGGGGGAGCTGTTTTTT
TRBJ2-1	-	TRBV7-9	TRBD1	CASSLGQGASNEQFF	TGTGCCAGCAGCTTAGGACAGGGGGCGAGCAATGAGCAGTTCTTC
TRBJ1-1	-	TRBV4-1	TRBD1	CASSRSGQGQNTEAFF	TGCGCCAGCAGCCGGTCCGGACAGGGGCAAAACACTGAAGCTTTCTTT
TRBJ2-7	-	TRBV4-1	-	CASSQDVRRGFSYEQYF	TGCGCCAGCAGCCAAGACGTAAGACGGGGATTCTCCTACGAGCAGTACTTC
TRBJ2-5	-	TRBV9	-	CASSVAVQGRETQYF	TGTGCCAGCAGCGTAGCTGTACAGGGCAGAGAGACCCAGTACTTC
TRBJ1-2	few	TRBV4-2	-	CASSQDLSQRGDGYTF	TGTGCCAGCAGCCAAGATCTGAGCCAGCGAGGAGATGGCTACACCTTC
TRBJ1-2	-	TRBV7-8	TRBD1	CASSSVPISGGYGYTF	TGTGCCAGCAGCTCAGTCCCTATCTCAGGGGGCTATGGCTACACCTTC
TRBJ2-1	-	TRBV6-1	-	CASRLPGVVGNEQFF	TGTGCCAGCAGGTTGCCGGGGGTCGTAGGCAATGAGCAGTTCTTC
TRBJ2-5	-	TRBV7-2	-	CASSLAVLHTGSETQYF	TGTGCCAGCAGCTTAGCAGTACTCCACACGGGGTCAGAGACCCAGTACTTC
TRBJ1-2	-	TRBV6-1	-	CASSERNYGYTF	TGTGCCAGCAGTGAACGGAACTATGGCTACACCTTC
TRBJ2-1	-	TRBV5-1	-	CASRLQRDNEQFF	TGCGCCAGCAGGTTGCAGCGGGACAATGAGCAGTTCTTC
TRBJ2-1	-	TRBV6-6	-	CASRGEGSGRDEQFF	TGTGCCAGCAGGGGGGAAGGTAGCGGACGGGATGAGCAGTTCTTC
TRBJ2-3	-	TRBV13	TRBD2	CASSLKPRPSGRVTSTDTQYF	TGTGCCAGCAGCTTAAAGCCCCGGCCTAGCGGGAGGGTTACTAGCACAGATACGCAGTATTTT
TRBJ2-2	-	TRBV27	TRBD1	CASSLFPGQGGTGELFF	TGTGCCAGCAGTTTATTCCCCGGACAGGGGGGCACCGGGGAGCTGTTTTTT
TRBJ2-3	-	TRBV9	TRBD2	CASSETGTSELPQYF	TGTGCCAGCAGCGAGACCGGGACTAGCGAGTTGCCGCAGTATTTT
TRBJ2-3	-	TRBV5-1	-	CASSFRRRNTDTQYF	TGCGCCAGCAGCTTCAGACGGAGAAACACAGATACGCAGTATTTT
TRBJ1-5	few	TRBV7-2	-	CASSLSSNQPQHF	TGTGCCAGCAGCTTATCAAGCAATCAGCCCCAGCATTTT
TRBJ1-1	-	TRBV5-1	-	CASSATGKVNTEAFF	TGCGCCAGCAGCGCGACAGGTAAAGTGAACACTGAAGCTTTCTTT
TRBJ1-2	-	TRBV7-9	-	CASSPGHGSNGYTF	TGTGCCAGCAGCCCAGGACACGGCTCTAATGGCTACACCTTC
TRBJ1-1	-	TRBV5-1	-	CASSFDSRNTEAFF	TGCGCCAGCAGCTTCGACAGCCGCAACACTGAAGCTTTCTTT
TRBJ2-7	-	TRBV20-1	-	CSARDQGEQYF	TGCAGTGCTAGAGATCAGGGAGAGCAGTACTTC
TRBJ2-2	-	TRBV9	-	CASTPGGGSRELFF	TGTGCCAGCACCCCCGGTGGGGGGAGCCGGGAGCTGTTTTTT
TRBJ2-7	-	TRBV7-9	-	CASSLTGTANSYEQYF	TGTGCCAGCAGCTTAACCGGGACTGCCAACTCCTACGAGCAGTACTTC
TRBJ2-2	-	TRBV28	TRBD1	CASSRPGTGNHGELFF	TGTGCCAGCAGTCGTCCCGGGACAGGGAACCACGGGGAGCTGTTTTTT
TRBJ2-3	-	TRBV4-1	-	CASSQDRRDTQYF	TGCGCCAGCAGCCAAGATAGGAGAGATACGCAGTATTTT
TRBJ2-2	-	TRBV5-4	TRBD1	CASSLGIRGRTGELFF	TGTGCCAGCAGCCTGGGGATCAGGGGGCGAACCGGGGAGCTGTTTTTT
TRBJ1-1	few	TRBV18	-	CASSPSQGETEAFF	TGTGCCAGCTCACCTTCGCAGGGTGAAACTGAAGCTTTCTTT
TRBJ2-3	-	TRBV7-9	-	CASSPNVGTGGTQYF	TGTGCCAGCAGCCCCAATGTCGGGACCGGGGGTACGCAGTATTTT
TRBJ2-5	-	TRBV19	TRBD1	CASSRRTGMDSRETQYF	TGTGCCAGTAGTAGGAGGACAGGGATGGATAGTAGGGAGACCCAGTACTTC
TRBJ2-7	-	TRBV12-5	TRBD1	CASGLTGGGEQYF	TGTGCTAGTGGTCTAACAGGGGGAGGCGAGCAGTACTTC
TRBJ1-5	-	TRBV5-1	-	CASSLSGFGQPQHF	TGCGCCAGCAGCTTGAGCGGGTTCGGTCAGCCCCAGCATTTT
TRBJ2-7	-	TRBV19	-	CASSPVDRSSYEQYF	TGTGCCAGTAGTCCAGTCGACAGAAGCTCCTACGAGCAGTACTTC
TRBJ2-5	-	TRBV5-6	-	CASSFYPQQGWQETQYF	TGTGCCAGCAGCTTTTATCCCCAACAGGGCTGGCAAGAGACCCAGTACTTC
TRBJ2-2	once	TRBV5-4	TRBD1	CASSPPGQGISGELFF	TGTGCCAGCAGCCCCCCTGGACAGGGGATTAGCGGGGAGCTGTTTTTT
TRBJ1-4	few	TRBV12-5	TRBD1	CASDRDRGLVGEKLFF	TGTGCTAGTGACCGGGACAGGGGGCTTGTCGGTGAAAAACTGTTTTTT
TRBJ1-5	-	TRBV5-1	-	CASSLGQINQPQHF	TGCGCCAGCAGCTTGGGACAGATCAATCAGCCCCAGCATTTT
TRBJ1-3	-	TRBV18	-	CASSPDLSGNTIYF	TGTGCCAGCTCACCAGATTTAAGCGGAAACACCATATATTTT
TRBJ2-1	-	TRBV5-4	TRBD2	CASSSSGTRLGEQFF	TGTGCCAGCAGCTCCTCCGGGACTAGGTTGGGGGAGCAGTTCTTC
TRBJ1-5	-	TRBV7-6	-	CASSPSGVGNQPQHF	TGTGCCAGCAGCCCCTCCGGGGTTGGCAATCAGCCCCAGCATTTT